The rows below give T cell receptor beta chains drawn from one sample of a study of long-term antiretroviral therapy in people with HIV. Some clones are missing from TCRdb's copy, which holds only in-frame ones; the method was immunoSEQ multiplex PCR. The table includes some 11,000 clones, 75% to 85% detected once. The source material was unsorted PBMCs, sampled 3.4 years after starting antiretroviral therapy. These receptors were obtained from a man in his forties or fifties with HIV. Each CDR3 is given with its conserved first and last residue. The D gene is left open where the match is weak. Clone size is stated in some rows and not others, as once, few, many or a class when expanded.

TRBV13	few	TRBD2	TRBJ2-5	CASSLVLAGLSQETQYF	TGTGCCAGCAGCTTAGTACTAGCGGGATTATCACAAGAGACCCAGTACTTC
TRBV7-9	-	-	TRBJ2-1	CASSHGVDEQFF	TGTGCCAGCAGCCATGGTGTCGATGAGCAGTTCTTC
TRBV2	-	-	TRBJ1-2	CASTEIPTEAKGYTF	TGTGCCAGCACCGAAATCCCGACAGAGGCGAAAGGCTACACCTTC
TRBV27	few	-	TRBJ1-5	CASSPQEHSNQPQHF	TGTGCCAGCAGTCCCCAGGAACATAGCAATCAGCCCCAGCATTTT
TRBV28	-	TRBD2	TRBJ2-1	CASSLSGRAYNEQFF	TGTGCCAGCAGTTTAAGCGGGAGGGCATACAATGAGCAGTTCTTC
TRBV4-2	-	TRBD1	TRBJ2-3	CASSQAGQAPDTQYF	TGTGCCAGCAGCCAAGCTGGACAGGCCCCAGATACGCAGTATTTT
TRBV11-1	-	-	TRBJ2-7	CASSLPGSGSYEQYF	TGTGCCAGCAGCTTGCCCGGGTCCGGCTCCTACGAGCAGTACTTC
TRBV18	-	TRBD1	TRBJ1-2	CASSPDREGLYGYTF	TGTGCCAGCTCACCCGACAGGGAGGGCCTCTATGGCTACACCTTC
TRBV9	-	-	TRBJ1-2	CASSPSEAYGYTF	TGTGCCAGCAGCCCTTCTGAGGCCTATGGCTACACCTTC
TRBV4-1	few	-	TRBJ2-2	CASSQEGELFF	TGCGCCAGCAGCCAAGAAGGGGAGCTGTTTTTT
TRBV27	-	-	TRBJ1-2	CASSPGEAVDYGYTF	TGTGCCAGCAGTCCAGGGGAGGCCGTGGACTATGGCTACACCTTC
TRBV25-1	few	TRBD2	TRBJ2-1	CASRGTSGRNEQFF	TGTGCCAGCAGAGGGACTAGCGGGAGGAATGAGCAGTTCTTC
TRBV7-9	-	-	TRBJ2-1	CASKPGTGGGNEQFF	TGTGCCAGCAAGCCCGGGACTGGGGGAGGCAATGAGCAGTTCTTC
TRBV2	-	-	TRBJ2-7	CASKLDRSYEQYF	TGTGCCAGCAAGCTCGACAGGTCCTACGAGCAGTACTTC
TRBV10-3	-	-	TRBJ1-2	CAISERGGNGYTF	TGTGCCATCAGTGAAAGAGGGGGGAATGGCTACACCTTC
TRBV18	-	-	TRBJ1-5	CASSPDGGTQPQHF	TGTGCCAGCTCACCTGACGGAGGGACTCAGCCCCAGCATTTT
TRBV7-9	-	-	TRBJ2-1	CASSLGGFNEQFF	TGTGCCAGCAGCTTGGGCGGGTTTAATGAGCAGTTCTTC
TRBV4-1	-	-	TRBJ1-1	CASSLKVTLNTEAFF	TGCGCCAGCAGCCTCAAGGTGACTCTGAACACTGAAGCTTTCTTT
TRBV10-3	-	TRBD2	TRBJ2-7	CAISTPGLAGTYEQYF	TGTGCCATCAGTACTCCGGGACTAGCGGGAACCTACGAGCAGTACTTC
TRBV30	few	TRBD1	TRBJ1-2	CAWSKGTGAGYTF	TGTGCCTGGAGTAAAGGGACAGGGGCTGGCTACACCTTC
TRBV28	-	-	TRBJ2-7	CASSPGGHEQYF	TGTGCCAGCAGCCCCGGGGGCCACGAGCAGTACTTC
TRBV15	-	-	TRBJ2-2	CATSRAVGRVTGELFF	TGTGCCACCAGCAGAGCGGTGGGTCGGGTCACCGGGGAGCTGTTTTTT
TRBV7-9	-	TRBD2	TRBJ2-1	CASSLARGLAGLEQFF	TGTGCCAGCAGCTTAGCGAGGGGACTAGCGGGACTTGAGCAGTTCTTC
TRBV7-2	-	-	TRBJ2-4	CASSHTGAKNIQYF	TGTGCCAGCAGCCACACTGGAGCCAAAAACATTCAGTACTTC
TRBV19	-	TRBD1	TRBJ1-5	CASSPPGQGYQPQHF	TGTGCCAGTAGCCCACCGGGACAGGGATATCAGCCCCAGCATTTT
TRBV6-5	once	-	TRBJ2-3	CASSYINADTQYF	TGTGCCAGCAGTTACATCAATGCAGATACGCAGTATTTT
TRBV9	-	-	TRBJ1-3	CASSVGEGNTIYF	TGTGCCAGCAGCGTAGGTGAGGGAAACACCATATATTTT
TRBV7-7	-	TRBD1	TRBJ2-2	CASSLRMGQGNTGELFF	TGTGCTAGCAGCTTACGTATGGGACAGGGGAACACCGGGGAGCTGTTTTTT
TRBV5-1	-	-	TRBJ2-3	CASRQNTDTQYF	TGCGCCAGCAGGCAGAACACAGATACGCAGTATTTT
TRBV18	-	-	TRBJ2-5	CASSPTGTAQETQYF	TGTGCCAGCTCACCTACTGGAACAGCCCAAGAGACCCAGTACTTC
TRBV6-1	-	-	TRBJ2-4	CASLDPGKNIQYF	TGTGCCAGCCTAGATCCGGGCAAAAACATTCAGTACTTC
TRBV5-4	-	TRBD1	TRBJ1-5	CASSPGGGQPQHF	TGTGCCAGCAGCCCAGGGGGCGGTCAGCCCCAGCATTTT
TRBV11-3	-	TRBD2	TRBJ2-3	CASSPGTSGFFHPVSDTQYF	TGTGCCAGCAGCCCTGGGACTAGCGGGTTTTTCCACCCCGTTTCAGATACGCAGTATTTT
TRBV27	-	TRBD1	TRBJ2-5	CASKTQGAWETQYF	TGTGCCAGCAAAACTCAGGGGGCTTGGGAGACCCAGTACTTC
TRBV19	-	-	TRBJ2-1	CASSNEGNEQFF	TGTGCCAGTAGTAATGAGGGGAATGAGCAGTTCTTC
TRBV19	-	TRBD2	TRBJ2-7	CASGGLAGVEQYF	TGTGCCAGCGGGGGGCTAGCGGGAGTCGAGCAGTACTTC
TRBV29-1	-	TRBD2	TRBJ2-1	CSADTGTSGNNEQFF	TGCAGCGCCGACACCGGGACTAGCGGGAACAATGAGCAGTTCTTC
TRBV4-1	once	-	TRBJ2-7	CASSPRARPYEQYF	TGCGCCAGCAGCCCGAGGGCCAGGCCCTACGAGCAGTACTTC
TRBV7-2	-	-	TRBJ1-5	CASSLTVNSNQPQHF	TGTGCCAGCAGCTTAACAGTGAATAGCAATCAGCCCCAGCATTTT
TRBV7-2	once	-	TRBJ2-7	CASSLQVEQREQYF	TGTGCCAGCAGCTTACAAGTCGAGCAGCGGGAGCAGTACTTC
TRBV27	-	TRBD1	TRBJ1-5	CASSAIGEGGFHQPQHF	TGTGCCAGCAGTGCCATAGGCGAAGGGGGCTTCCATCAGCCCCAGCATTTT
TRBV20-1	-	-	TRBJ2-1	CSGSRYNEQFF	TGCAGTGGTTCGCGCTACAATGAGCAGTTCTTC
TRBV5-1	-	TRBD1	TRBJ2-7	CASSLAIGGHEQYF	TGCGCCAGCAGCTTGGCCATAGGGGGCCACGAGCAGTACTTC
TRBV6-6	-	TRBD1	TRBJ2-5	CASSLQGAGETQYF	TGTGCCAGCAGCCTTCAGGGGGCGGGAGAGACCCAGTACTTC
TRBV5-1	-	-	TRBJ1-1	CASSPGQWEGTEAFF	TGCGCCAGCAGCCCGGGACAATGGGAGGGAACTGAAGCTTTCTTT
TRBV19	-	TRBD1	TRBJ1-3	CASSNRDRENTIYF	TGTGCCAGTAGTAACCGGGACAGGGAAAACACCATATATTTT
TRBV6-5	-	-	TRBJ2-3	CASSYRGEVTDTQYF	TGTGCCAGCAGTTACAGGGGGGAGGTCACAGATACGCAGTATTTT
TRBV28	-	-	TRBJ1-5	CASSLSHGGAQQPQHF	TGTGCCAGCAGTTTGTCGCACGGGGGCGCGCAACAGCCCCAGCATTTT
TRBV20-1	-	-	TRBJ1-1	CSAIPYTEAFF	TGCAGTGCTATCCCTTACACTGAAGCTTTCTTT